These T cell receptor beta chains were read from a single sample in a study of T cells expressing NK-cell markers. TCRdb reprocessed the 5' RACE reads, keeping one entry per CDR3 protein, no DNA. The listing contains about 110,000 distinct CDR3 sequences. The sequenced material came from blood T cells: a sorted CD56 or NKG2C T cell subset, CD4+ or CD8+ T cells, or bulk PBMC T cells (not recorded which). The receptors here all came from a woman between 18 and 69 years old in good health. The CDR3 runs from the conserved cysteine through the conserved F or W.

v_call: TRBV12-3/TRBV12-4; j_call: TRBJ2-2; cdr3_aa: CASARGLPGELFF
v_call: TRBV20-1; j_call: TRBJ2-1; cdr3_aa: CSARVLWGSYNEQFF
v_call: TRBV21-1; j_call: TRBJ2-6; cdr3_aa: CASSKTCFGAGANVLTF
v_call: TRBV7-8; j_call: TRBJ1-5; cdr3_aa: CASSLLTDYQPQHF
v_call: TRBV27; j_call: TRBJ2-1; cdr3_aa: CASSLGTRNEQFF
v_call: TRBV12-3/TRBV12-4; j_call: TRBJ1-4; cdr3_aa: CASSWTGPSGNEKLFF
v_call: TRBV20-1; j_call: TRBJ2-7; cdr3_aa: CSAIVREGGPQGYFYEQYF
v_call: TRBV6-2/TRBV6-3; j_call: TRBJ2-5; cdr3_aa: CASSSGLKETQYF
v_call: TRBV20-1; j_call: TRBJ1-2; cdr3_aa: CSARAPHTNLGGYTF
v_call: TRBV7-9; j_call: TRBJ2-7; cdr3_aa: CASTEGQPSYEQYF
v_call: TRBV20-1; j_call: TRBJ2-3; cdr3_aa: CSAREAVSDTQYF
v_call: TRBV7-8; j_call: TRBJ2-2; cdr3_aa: CASSSGTVNTGELFF
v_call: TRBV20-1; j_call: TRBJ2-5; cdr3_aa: CSASPVIQETQYF
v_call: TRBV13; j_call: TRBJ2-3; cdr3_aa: CASSSLKIDRAGTDTQYF